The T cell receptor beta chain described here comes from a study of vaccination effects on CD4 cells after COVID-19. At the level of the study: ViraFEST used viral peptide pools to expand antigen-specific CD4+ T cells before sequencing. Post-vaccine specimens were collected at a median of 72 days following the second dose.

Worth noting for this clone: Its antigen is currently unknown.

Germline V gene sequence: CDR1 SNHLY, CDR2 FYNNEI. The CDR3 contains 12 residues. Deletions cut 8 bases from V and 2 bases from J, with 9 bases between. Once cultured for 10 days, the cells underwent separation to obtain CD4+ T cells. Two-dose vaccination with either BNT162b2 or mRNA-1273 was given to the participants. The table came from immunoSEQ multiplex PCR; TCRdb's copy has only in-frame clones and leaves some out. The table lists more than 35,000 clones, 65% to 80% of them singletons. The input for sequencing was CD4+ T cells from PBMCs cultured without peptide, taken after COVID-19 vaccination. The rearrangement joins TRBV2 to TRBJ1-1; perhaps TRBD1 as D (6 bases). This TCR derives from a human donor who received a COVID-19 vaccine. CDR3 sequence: CASRTVNTEAFF. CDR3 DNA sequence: TGTGCCAGCCGGACAGTCAACACTGAAGCTTTCTTT.